This paragraph covers one TCR beta chain sequence. Its antigen is as yet unknown. Other DNA sequences in the sample encode the same CDR3. These data originate in a study of shared clonotypes between healthy human individuals. J lost 0 bases, V lost 9 bases, and 5 bases had no gene match. There are 14 residues in the CDR3. Germline CDR1 reads LNHDA; CDR2 reads SQIVND (reference sequence). The deep-level immunoSEQ assay was used. Data came from immunoSEQ multiplex PCR; TCRdb stores just in-frame clones and leaves some out. Here the sample spans roughly 2.6 million clones, 90% to 95% being singletons. Study conclusions and caveats: Sequencing depth was expected to affect clonotype sharing among donors.

The chain combines TRBV19 with TRBJ2-1; 7 bases match TRBD1. The TCR comes from a man aged 18 to 35 in good health. Specimen: naive CD4+ T cells sorted from blood. Noted subset: CD45RA+ positively selected. The CDR3 is CASRGGSSYNEQFF. CDR3 in DNA: TGTGCCAGCCGAGGGGGCTCCTCCTACAATGAGCAGTTCTTC.